This T cell receptor (beta chain) is from a study of T cells in localized non-small cell lung cancer. This clone was seen more than once but under ten times. Its specificity is unknown. Study-level findings and limits: Uninvolved nearby lung showed the greatest T cell clonality, exceeding that found in tumor. Among the top 100 tumor clones, a median about 58 appeared in adjacent lung.

Germline CDR1 and CDR2: SGHNT and YENEEA. The V and J ends lost 7 bases and 0 bases respectively, with 16 bases between them. The length of the CDR3 is 16 residues. Data came from immunoSEQ multiplex PCR; TCRdb stores just in-frame clones and leaves some out. The data contain around 2,000 clones, 21% of them singletons. Material: normal lung tissue next to the tumor, obtained before any cancer treatment. This rearrangement joins TRBV11-3 to TRBJ2-4; D not certain. This clonotype originated in a woman aged 35 to 69 with stage I lung adenocarcinoma. CDR3 coding DNA: TGTGCCAGCACCATCTCGGGCGGAGAAGCCAAAAACATTCAGTACTTC. Its protein product is CASTISGGEAKNIQYF.